This record covers a single T cell receptor beta chain. Its matching antigen is unknown. A much larger clone differs by one base, so this may be a read error. No cell sorting was done before RNA was extracted from the tissue. This sample stems from a study of tumor and adjacent non-tumor tissue in lung cancer. The CDR3 runs 18 residues. Per germline, CDR1 DFQATT and CDR2 SNEGSKA (reference sequence). Three rounds of nested PCR, following a modified ARM-PCR protocol, produced the TCRbeta library. TCRdb redid the calling of the multiplex PCR reads with MiXCR, one entry per CDR3 protein. The sample includes 85,000 to 100,000 distinct CDR3 sequences, around 71% of them seen just once. Regarding the study as a whole: In normal lung, the top 100 clones were significantly more dominant than in tumor.

The chain uses TRBV20-1 and TRBJ2-3, with 12 bases fitting TRBD2. The TCR originated in a man aged 55-75 years with non-small cell lung cancer. Input material: lung tumor tissue. The DNA of the CDR3 is TGCAGTGCTCTCCCAACTACGACTAGCGGGGGAATAACAGATACGCACTATTTT. Translating it yields CSALPTTTSGGITDTHYF.